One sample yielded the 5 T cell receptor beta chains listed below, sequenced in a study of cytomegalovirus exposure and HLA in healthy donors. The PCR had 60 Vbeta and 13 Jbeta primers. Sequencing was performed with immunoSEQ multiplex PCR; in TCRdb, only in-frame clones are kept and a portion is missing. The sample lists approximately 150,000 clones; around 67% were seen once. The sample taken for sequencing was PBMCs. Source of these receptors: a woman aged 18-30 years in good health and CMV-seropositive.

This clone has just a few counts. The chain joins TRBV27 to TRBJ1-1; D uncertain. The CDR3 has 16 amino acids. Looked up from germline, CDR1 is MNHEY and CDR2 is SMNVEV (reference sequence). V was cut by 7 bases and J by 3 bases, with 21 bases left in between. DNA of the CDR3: TGTGCCAGCAATTCGCCCTCCTATCTACAGCACACTGAAGCTTTCTTT. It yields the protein CASNSPSYLQHTEAFF.

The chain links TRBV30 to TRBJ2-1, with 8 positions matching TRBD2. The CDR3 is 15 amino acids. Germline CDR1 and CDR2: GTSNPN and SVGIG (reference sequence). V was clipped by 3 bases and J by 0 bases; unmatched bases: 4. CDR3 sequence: CAWRRTSGSYNEQFF. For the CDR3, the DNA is TGTGCCTGGAGACGTACTAGCGGCTCCTACAATGAGCAGTTCTTC. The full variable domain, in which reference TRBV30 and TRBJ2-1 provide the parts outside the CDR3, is SQTIHQWPATLVQPVGSPLSLECTVEGTSNPNLYWYRQAAGRGLQLLFYSVGIGQISSEVPQNLSASRPQDRQFILSSKKLLLSDSGFYLCAWRRTSGSYNEQFFGPGTRLTVL.

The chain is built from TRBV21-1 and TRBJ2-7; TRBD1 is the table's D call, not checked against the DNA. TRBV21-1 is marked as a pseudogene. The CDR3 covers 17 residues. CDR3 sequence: CASSPGNGTGSTYEQYF. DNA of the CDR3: TGTGCCAGCAGCCCAGGGAATGGGACAGGGAGTACCTACGAGCAGTACTTC.

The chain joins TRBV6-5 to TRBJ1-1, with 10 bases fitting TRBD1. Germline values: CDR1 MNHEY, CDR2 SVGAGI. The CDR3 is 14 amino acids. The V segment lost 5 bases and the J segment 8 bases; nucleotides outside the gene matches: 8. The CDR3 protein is CASSKGQGFREAFF. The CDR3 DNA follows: TGTGCCAGCAGTAAGGGACAGGGGTTCAGGGAAGCTTTCTTT.

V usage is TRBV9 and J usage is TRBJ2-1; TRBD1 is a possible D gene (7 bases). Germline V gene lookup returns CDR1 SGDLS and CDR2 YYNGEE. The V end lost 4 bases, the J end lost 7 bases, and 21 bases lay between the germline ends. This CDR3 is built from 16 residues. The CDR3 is CASSPPELAGGNEQFF. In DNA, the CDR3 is TGTGCCAGCAGCCCCCCGGAACTAGCAGGGGGAAATGAGCAGTTCTTC.